These 13 T cell receptor beta chains were sequenced from one sample in a study of human T cells and chemical hapten exposure. Time point reported: patch test 1, 2 weeks after DPC sensitization. Noted treatment: therapeutic diphenylcyclopropenone sensitization with weekly scalp DPC. MiXCR, run by TCRdb on the RACE reads, gives a single entry per CDR3 protein. The top ten clones hold roughly 1.5% of a sample with more than 65,000 distinct CDR3 sequences, 10% of them seen once. Specimen: whole blood, collected in connection with sensitization to the hapten diphenylcyclopropenone (DPC). The receptors derive from a woman in her forties or fifties with alopecia areata. Some clones in this sample may be carry-over from other donors' samples.

The V gene is TRBV5-1, the J gene TRBJ2-5; D may be TRBD2 (6 bases). The germline CDR1 and CDR2 sequences are SGHRS and YFSETQ. This CDR3 spans 12 amino acids. V was shortened by 6 bases and J by 3 bases, with 9 bases between the two germline ends. This CDR3 reads CASTVAEETQYF. DNA of the CDR3: TGCGCCAGCACGGTAGCGGAAGAGACCCAGTACTTC. Using reference TRBV5-1 and TRBJ2-5 for the parts outside the CDR3, the full variable domain is KAGVTQTPRYLIKTRGQQVTLSCSPISGHRSVSWYQQTPGQGLQFLFEYFSETQRNKGNFPGRFSGRQFSNSRSEMNVSTLELGDSALYLCASTVAEETQYFGPGTRLLVL.

The sample holds a few counts of this clonotype. The rearrangement links TRBV29-1 to TRBJ2-2; 11 bases align to TRBD2. The trim removed 4 bases at V and 6 bases at J, leaving 7 bases unmatched. This CDR3 comprises 15 residues. From germline, CDR1 is SQVTM and CDR2 ANQGSEA. The CDR3 spells CSVVPGLAVAGELFF. Here the CDR3 DNA reads TGCAGCGTTGTTCCGGGACTAGCGGTGGCCGGGGAGCTGTTTTTT.

The chain carries TRBV18 and TRBJ2-1; 10 nucleotides line up with TRBD2. V was clipped by 5 bases and J by 7 bases; unmatched bases: 8. CDR3 size: 15 residues. Germline V gives CDR1 KGHSH, CDR2 LQKENI. The CDR3 reads CASSAGTSVSNEQFF. The CDR3 DNA is TGTGCCAGCTCAGCCGGGACTAGCGTGAGTAATGAGCAGTTCTTC.

This clonotype was seen only a few times. The chain carries TRBV4-3 and TRBJ2-3, with D unclear. The germline V gene has CDR1 LGHNA and CDR2 YSLEER. There are 17 residues in the CDR3. V shed 0 bases and J shed 0 bases, with 13 bases lying between them. CDR3 protein: CASSQERTSYSTDTQYF. The DNA for the CDR3 is TGCGCCAGCAGCCAAGAACGGACCTCTTATAGCACAGATACGCAGTATTTT.

This clonotype was counted many times. This chain connects TRBV6-2 or TRBV6-3 to TRBJ1-5; D remains unclear. This CDR3 is 15 amino acids long. Trimming shortened V by 6 bases and J by 0 bases, and 12 bases separated the two germline ends. Looked up from germline, CDR1 is MNHEY and CDR2 is SVGEGT. The CDR3 DNA sequence: TGTGCCAGCAGGACCAGAGATTATAGCAATCAGCCCCAGCATTTT. This translates into CASRTRDYSNQPQHF.

The J gene is TRBJ1-2, the V gene TRBV20-1, with 12 bases lining up with TRBD1. With 3 bases clipped from V and 11 bases from J, the junction kept 10 bases outside the gene matches. Germline V lookup: CDR1 DFQATT, CDR2 SNEGSKA (reference sequence). The CDR3 runs 14 residues. The CDR3 DNA reads as TGCAGTGCTAGGAGGGACAGGGGGCGCATAGGTTACACCTTC. Encoded protein: CSARRDRGRIGYTF.

The chain joins TRBV6-5 to TRBJ2-5; a possible D gene is TRBD1 (5 bases). Trimming pared 1 base from V and 8 bases from J, leaving 8 bases between. This CDR3 has 12 residues. Per the germline V gene, CDR1 is MNHEY and CDR2 is SVGAGI. Written as DNA, the CDR3 is TGTGCCAGCAGTTACTGGGGCGGAACCCAGTACTTC. Its protein product is CASSYWGGTQYF.

In this sample, this clonotype turned up a few times. The chain employs TRBV11-2 and TRBJ2-5; D is ambiguous. Trimming cost V 5 bases and J 0 bases, with 10 bases left between them. This CDR3 contains 14 residues. Germline V CDR1 and CDR2: SGHAT, FQNNGV. The CDR3 loop reads CASSHRRYQETQYF. The CDR3 DNA reads TGTGCCAGCAGCCATAGAAGGTACCAAGAGACCCAGTACTTC.

The chain combines TRBV19 with TRBJ2-7; perhaps TRBD1 as D (6 bases). CDR1 and CDR2 from the germline V gene are LNHDA and SQIVND (reference sequence). Trimming took off 5 bases at V and 6 bases at J, with 20 bases between the two ends. The CDR3 covers 15 residues. CDR3: CASSLRDTLLAEQYF. The CDR3 DNA is TGTGCCAGTAGTCTCCGGGACACTCTTTTGGCCGAGCAGTACTTC.

This clonotype was picked up many times. The chain uses TRBV7-8 and TRBJ2-1, with D hard to call. Germline V lookup: CDR1 SGHVS, CDR2 FQNEAQ. V lost 2 bases and J 6 bases, leaving 20 bases between the germline ends. The CDR3 consists of 17 residues. CDR3 nucleotides: TGTGCCAGCAGCTTAACCCCTCCGACTGGACCGTCCAATGAGCAGTTCTTC. It is translated as CASSLTPPTGPSNEQFF.

This clonotype was found a few times. The chain combines TRBV9 with TRBJ2-1; D possibly corresponds to TRBD1 (5 bases). V was pared by 2 bases and J by 5 bases, with 8 bases between. The length of the CDR3 is 13 residues. Germline V gene sequence: CDR1 SGDLS, CDR2 YYNGEE. The CDR3 region is CASSVVRDNEQFF. In DNA form, the CDR3 reads TGTGCCAGCAGCGTCGTCAGGGACAATGAGCAGTTCTTC.

Many counts were recorded for this clonotype. J is TRBJ2-3 and V is TRBV6-2 or TRBV6-3; D call uncertain. This CDR3 comprises 14 residues. V was clipped by 0 bases and J by 2 bases, with 6 bases between them. The germline V gene has CDR1 MNHEY and CDR2 SVGEGT. This CDR3 is CASSYSSPTDTQYF. The DNA for the CDR3 is TGTGCCAGCAGTTACTCATCTCCCACAGATACGCAGTATTTT.

The chain recombines TRBV18 with TRBJ2-7, with unresolved D. This CDR3 comprises 11 residues. Trimming stripped 2 bases from V and 3 bases from J, with 2 bases between. Germline CDR1 is KGHSH and CDR2 is LQKENI. The CDR3 region is CASSPVYEQYF. The CDR3 DNA follows: TGTGCCAGCTCACCAGTCTACGAGCAGTACTTC. Looking up the rest from reference TRBV18 and TRBJ2-7 gives the full variable domain: NAGVMQNPRHLVRRRGQEARLRCSPMKGHSHVYWYRQLPEEGLKFMVYLQKENIIDESGMPKERFSAEFPKEGPSILRIQQVVRGDSAAYFCASSPVYEQYFGPGTRLTVT.